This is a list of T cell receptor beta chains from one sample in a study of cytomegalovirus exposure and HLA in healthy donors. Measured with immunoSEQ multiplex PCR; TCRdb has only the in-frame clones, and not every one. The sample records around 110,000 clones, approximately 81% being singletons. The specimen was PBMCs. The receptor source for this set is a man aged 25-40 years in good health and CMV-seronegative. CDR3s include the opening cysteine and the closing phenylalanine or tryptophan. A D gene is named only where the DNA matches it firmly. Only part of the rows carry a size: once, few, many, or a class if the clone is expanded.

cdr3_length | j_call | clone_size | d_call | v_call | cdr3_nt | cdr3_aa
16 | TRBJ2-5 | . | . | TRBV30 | TGTGCCTGGGGTACGACAGAATCCAAGTACCAAGAGACCCAGTACTTC | CAWGTTESKYQETQYF
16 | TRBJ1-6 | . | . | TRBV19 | TGTGCCAGTATGCCAGGGGCGAGCTCCTATAATTCACCCCTCCACTTT | CASMPGASSYNSPLHF
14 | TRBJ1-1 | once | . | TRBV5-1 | TGCGCCAGCAGCTTGGGTCAGGCGAACACTGAAGCTTTCTTT | CASSLGQANTEAFF
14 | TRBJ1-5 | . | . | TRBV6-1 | TGTGCCAGCAGGCGGGCGGGGGAGGTTCAGCCCCAGCATTTT | CASRRAGEVQPQHF
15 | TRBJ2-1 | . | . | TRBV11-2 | TGTGCCAGCAGCTCAGTAAAGTACTCCTACAATGAGCAGTTCTTC | CASSSVKYSYNEQFF
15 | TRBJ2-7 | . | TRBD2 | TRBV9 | TGTGCCAGCAGCGTAGCGGGGACTAGCAAGGGCGAGCAGTACTTC | CASSVAGTSKGEQYF
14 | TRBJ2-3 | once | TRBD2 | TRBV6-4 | TGTGCCAGCAGTGCTAGCGGGAGCACAGATACGCAGTATTTT | CASSASGSTDTQYF
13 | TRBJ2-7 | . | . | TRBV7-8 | TGTGCCAGCAGACCCCGGACAGTAGCCGAGCAGTACTTC | CASRPRTVAEQYF
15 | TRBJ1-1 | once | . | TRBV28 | TGTGCCAGCAAATCCGCGGGGGCTGTGAACACTGAAGCTTTCTTT | CASKSAGAVNTEAFF
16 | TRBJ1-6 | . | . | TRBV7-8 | TGTGCCAGCAGCTTACCGGACACCACCCATGGTTCACCCCTCCACTTT | CASSLPDTTHGSPLHF
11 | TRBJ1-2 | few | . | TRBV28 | TGTGCCAGCACCGGGGGGAATGGCTACACCTTC | CASTGGNGYTF
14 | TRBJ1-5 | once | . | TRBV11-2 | TGTGCCAGCAGTGGCGACAGAAACAATCAGCCCCAGCATTTT | CASSGDRNNQPQHF
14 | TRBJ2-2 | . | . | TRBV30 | TGTGCCTGGAGGCCCGGGACAAACGTCGGGGAGCTGTTTTTT | CAWRPGTNVGELFF
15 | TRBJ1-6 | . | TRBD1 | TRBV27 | TGTGCCAGCAGTTTTGGGACAGGGCAAAATTCACCCCTCCACTTT | CASSFGTGQNSPLHF
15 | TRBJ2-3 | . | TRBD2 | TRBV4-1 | TGCGCCAGCAGCCATATGGGACTAGCAACAGATACGCAGTATTTT | CASSHMGLATDTQYF
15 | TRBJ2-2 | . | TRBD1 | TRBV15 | TGTGCCACCAGGCCCGGGACAGCGAACACCGGGGAGCTGTTTTTT | CATRPGTANTGELFF
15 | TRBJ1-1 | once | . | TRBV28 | TGTGCCAGCACCTCCCCGGGACACCCGGGGACTGAAGCTTTCTTT | CASTSPGHPGTEAFF
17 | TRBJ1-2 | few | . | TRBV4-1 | TGCGCCAGCAGCCAAGGAATTCTAAGGCAGGGCGACTATGGCTACACCTTC | CASSQGILRQGDYGYTF
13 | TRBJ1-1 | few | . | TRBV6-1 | TGTGCCAGCAGGGAAATAAGAAGAGCTGAAGCTTTCTTT | CASREIRRAEAFF
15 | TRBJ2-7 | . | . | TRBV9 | TGTGCCAGCAGCTTCCTGGACTCAACCCCGTCCGAGCAGTACTTC | CASSFLDSTPSEQYF
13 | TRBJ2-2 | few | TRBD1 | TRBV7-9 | TGTGCCAGCAGCCGGGACAGGGTGTGGGAGCTGTTTTTT | CASSRDRVWELFF
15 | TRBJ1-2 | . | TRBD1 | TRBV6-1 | TGTGCCAGCAGTTCCTGGGACAGGGGGGGATATGGCTACACCTTC | CASSSWDRGGYGYTF
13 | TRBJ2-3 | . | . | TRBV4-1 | TGCGCCAGCAGCCGTACAGGGCTAGATACGCAGTATTTT | CASSRTGLDTQYF
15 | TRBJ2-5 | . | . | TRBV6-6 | TGTGCCAGCAGTTACCGCCTATCGGGCCAAGAGACCCAGTACTTC | CASSYRLSGQETQYF
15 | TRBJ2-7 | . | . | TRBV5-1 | TGCGCCAGCAGTGGACTCGTTCGGGAGAGCGCCGAGCAGTACTTC | CASSGLVRESAEQYF
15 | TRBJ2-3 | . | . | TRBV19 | TGTGCCAGTACTCTAGCTTTGGGGATCCAAGATACGCAGTATTTT | CASTLALGIQDTQYF
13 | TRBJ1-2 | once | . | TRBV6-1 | TGTGCCAGCCAGGGAGGGGACCCGTATGGCTACACCTTC | CASQGGDPYGYTF
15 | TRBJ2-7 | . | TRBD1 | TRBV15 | TGTGCCACCAGCAGAAAACAGGGGGCTTCCGACGAGCAGTACTTC | CATSRKQGASDEQYF
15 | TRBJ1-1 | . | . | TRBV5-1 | TGCGCCAGCAGCTTGGAAGCTACGATGAACACTGAAGCTTTCTTT | CASSLEATMNTEAFF
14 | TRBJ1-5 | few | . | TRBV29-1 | TGCAGCGTTGCCGTGGGGGGAACCAATCAGCCCCAGCATTTT | CSVAVGGTNQPQHF
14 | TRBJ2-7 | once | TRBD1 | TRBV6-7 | TGTGCCAGCAGTTACGGGGGACAGGTCCACGAGCAGTACTTC | CASSYGGQVHEQYF
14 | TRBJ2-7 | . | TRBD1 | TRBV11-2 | TGTGCCAGCAGCTTTGCAGGGGGCCCCTACGAGCAGTACTTC | CASSFAGGPYEQYF
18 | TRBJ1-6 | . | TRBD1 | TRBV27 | TGTGCCAGCAGTTTATCTGGACAGGGTAACATTTGGGGTTCACCCCTCCACTTT | CASSLSGQGNIWGSPLHF
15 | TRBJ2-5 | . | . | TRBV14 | TGTGCCAGCAGCCAAGATGGCAGGGTCCAGGGGACCCAGTACTTC | CASSQDGRVQGTQYF
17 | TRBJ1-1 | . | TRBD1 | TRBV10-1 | TGCGCCAGCAGTGAGCGACAGGGGGCGGCTATGAACACTGAAGCTTTCTTT | CASSERQGAAMNTEAFF
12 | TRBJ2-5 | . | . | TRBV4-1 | TGCGCCAGCGGACACCGGGGGGAGACCCAGTACTTC | CASGHRGETQYF
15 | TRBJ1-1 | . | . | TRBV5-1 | TGCGCCAGCAGCCCCCTCGGGGGGCTGAACACTGAAGCTTTCTTT | CASSPLGGLNTEAFF
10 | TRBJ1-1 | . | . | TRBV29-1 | TGCAGCGTTGATTTGCGCGAGGCTTTCTTT | CSVDLREAFF
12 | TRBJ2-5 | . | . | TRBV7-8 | TGTGCCAGCAGCTTAGTCGAAGAGACCCAGTACTTC | CASSLVEETQYF
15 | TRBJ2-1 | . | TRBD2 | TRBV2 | TGTGCGGCCGGGAGTAAGGGACTAGCGGGAGAGGAGCAGTTCTTC | CAAGSKGLAGEEQFF
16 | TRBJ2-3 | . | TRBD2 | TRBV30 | TGTGCCTGGACCCCGTTTGGGCGGGAGGGTGAAGATACGCAGTATTTT | CAWTPFGREGEDTQYF
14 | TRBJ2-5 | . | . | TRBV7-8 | TGTGCCAGCAGCCAACGAGAGACCTCGGGGACCCAGTACTTC | CASSQRETSGTQYF
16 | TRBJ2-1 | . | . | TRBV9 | TGTGCCAGCAGCGACCCCCCGATGGGCCCTCCAGGTGAGCAGTTCTTC | CASSDPPMGPPGEQFF
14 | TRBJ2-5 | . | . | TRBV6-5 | TGTGCCAGCAGAAGAGGGGACAAGCAAGAGACCCAGTACTTC | CASRRGDKQETQYF
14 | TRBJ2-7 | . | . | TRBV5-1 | TGCGCCAGCAGCGATCCGAAAGGAGGGTTCGAGCAGTACTTC | CASSDPKGGFEQYF
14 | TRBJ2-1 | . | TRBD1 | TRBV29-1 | TGCAGCGCTCTTGCCCGGGACAGGGAATATGAGCAGTTCTTC | CSALARDREYEQFF
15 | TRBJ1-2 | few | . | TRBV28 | TGTGCCAGCAGTTCATTAGGGGGTATGGGCTATGGCTACACCTTC | CASSSLGGMGYGYTF
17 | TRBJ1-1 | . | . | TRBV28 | TGTGCCAGCAGTTTTCCTTCCGGTCGCTCCGAGCACACTGAAGCTTTCTTT | CASSFPSGRSEHTEAFF
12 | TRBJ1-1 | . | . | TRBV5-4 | TGTGCCAGCATGGGGGGGAACACTGAAGCTTTCTTT | CASMGGNTEAFF
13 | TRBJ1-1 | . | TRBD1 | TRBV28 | TGTGCCAGCAGGGACAGGTTAAACACTGAAGCTTTCTTT | CASRDRLNTEAFF
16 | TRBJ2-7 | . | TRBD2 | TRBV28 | TGTGCCAGCAGCACCGCTATAGCGGGCCTCTCCTACGAGCAGTACTTC | CASSTAIAGLSYEQYF
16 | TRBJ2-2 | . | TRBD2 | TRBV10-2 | TGCGCCAGTGTGGCTAGCGGGGGCCCAGGGACCGGGGAGCTGTTTTTT | CASVASGGPGTGELFF